The T cell receptor beta chain described here comes from a study of blood T cell repertoires in COVID-19 (dated by TCRdb to 2020 to 2022). About the full investigation: The collaborator samples originated in the United States, Italy and Spain and spanned the acute and convalescent phases of COVID-19. The samples were drawn from the first 160 participants of the ongoing ImmuneRACE study and from 1,254 subjects provided by 6 global collaborators. Nearly every sample came with metadata listing a de-identified subject ID, COVID-19 status, age in years and sex. Deeply sampled blood TCRbeta repertoires from subjects exposed to, actively infected with, or recovered from COVID-19 were included in the dataset. The repertoires were released in a freely available public database meant as a resource for research on the immune response to SARS-CoV-2. Where available, HLA class I and class II types were obtained from metadata supplied by the sample provider rather than from assay-based typing. The prospective study material was composed of cDNA or gDNA derived from T cells, B-cell-depleted T cells, or PBMCs.

TCRbeta CDR3 regions were amplified from genomic DNA by means of the immunoSEQ Assay, a bias-controlled multiplex PCR. As for the authors' bioinformatics: Within the assay, amplification of reference gene primers was used to estimate how many nucleated cells each sample contained. To quantify the absolute abundance of each unique TCRbeta CDR3 rearrangement, sequence reads were collapsed and filtered. For each sample, productive Simpson clonality was calculated as the square root of Simpson's diversity index across productive rearrangements. Drawn from immuneACCESS, this table holds only the in-frame rearrangements with V and J called that TCRdb kept. Clones are partly lost; checked studies trace under half to an unresolved V gene and leave the rest unexplained. That table is the source of V, J and clone size, and D and trimming were worked out from the DNA. This sample comprises some 270,000 clones, around 83% of them detected only once. The ten largest clonotypes hold about 7% of the sample.

The study at large found these results: How much clinical and demographic metadata was included differed by source and by participant, and the metadata was provided uncurated.

Participants in the prospective study were enrolled through a virtual design, were aged about 18 to 89 years, and lived in about 25 United States geographic areas. In the prospective study, participants were assigned to cohorts based on the clinical history participants reported in a screening survey and a study questionnaire. Exposed participants had been in contact with someone with a PCR-confirmed or clinician-diagnosed COVID-19 case within 2 weeks of study entry. Each participant in the prospective study had whole blood, serum and a nasopharyngeal or oropharyngeal swab collected by mobile phlebotomists. Participants in the prospective study had the option to provide additional blood draws and questionnaires over a roughly 2-month period. Blood samples from the prospective study were shipped frozen or at room temperature prior to DNA extraction. On this clone itself: Its antigen remains undetermined. No clone much larger than this one lies a single base away; base qualities are absent.

V trim: 6 bases; J trim: 5 bases; unmatched bases: 10. The germline V gene supplies CDR1 MNHEY and CDR2 SVGEGT. The CDR3 has 16 amino acids, counting the end cysteine and phenylalanine. Only the CDR3 DNA stays, 48 bases, in frame from base 1. This clonotype was sampled from a woman in her fifties or sixties who had been exposed to COVID-19. The sequenced material came from PBMCs or T cells enriched from blood (not recorded which). The chain is made from TRBV6-2 or TRBV6-3 and TRBJ1-6; TRBD1 fits 7 bases in the junction. The CDR3 region has the sequence CASSPRQGQNNSPLHF. At the DNA level, the sequence is TGTGCCAGCAGCCCTAGACAGGGTCAAAATAATTCACCCCTCCACTTT.